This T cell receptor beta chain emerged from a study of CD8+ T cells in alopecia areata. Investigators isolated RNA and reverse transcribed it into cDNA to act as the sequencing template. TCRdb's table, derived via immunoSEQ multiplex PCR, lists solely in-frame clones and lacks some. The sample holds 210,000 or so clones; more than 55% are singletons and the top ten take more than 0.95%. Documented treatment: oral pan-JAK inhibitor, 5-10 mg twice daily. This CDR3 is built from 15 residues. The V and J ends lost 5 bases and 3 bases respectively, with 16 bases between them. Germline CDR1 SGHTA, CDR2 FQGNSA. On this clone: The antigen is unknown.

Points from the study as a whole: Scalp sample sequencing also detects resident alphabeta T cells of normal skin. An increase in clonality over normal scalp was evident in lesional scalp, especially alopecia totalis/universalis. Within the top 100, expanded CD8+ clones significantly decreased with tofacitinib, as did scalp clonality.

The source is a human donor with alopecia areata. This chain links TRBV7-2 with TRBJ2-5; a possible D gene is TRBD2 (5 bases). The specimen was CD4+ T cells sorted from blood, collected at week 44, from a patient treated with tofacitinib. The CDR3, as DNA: TGTGCCAGCAGCCAGATCGGGTCGGGAAAAGAGACCCAGTACTTC. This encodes CASSQIGSGKETQYF.